This T cell receptor beta chain is from a study of cytomegalovirus exposure and HLA in healthy donors. Study context: An earlier analysis identified 117 million unique TCR beta sequences in some 180 million T cells.

Overall study findings and caveats: In vitro experiments confirmed that three CMV-associated chains were specific for CMV antigens. Some TCR beta chains (164 of them) were listed as cytomegalovirus-associated.

PCR amplification relied on 60 Vbeta primers (plus 13 Jbeta primers). Produced via immunoSEQ multiplex PCR; TCRdb's table is partial and in-frame only. The sample includes about 120,000 clones, approximately 80% seen only once; the top ten take about 3.9%. In the case of this clone: Its antigen remains unknown.

The V end lost 4 bases, the J end lost 0 bases, and 8 bases lay between the germline ends. CDR3 length equals 14 residues. In germline, CDR1 is SGHRS, CDR2 YFSETQ. V gene TRBV5-1 combines with J gene TRBJ1-5, with D hard to call. Sequencing was carried out using PBMCs. The receptor comes from a human donor in good health. The CDR3 is CASSIGDSNQPQHF. DNA for the CDR3: TGCGCCAGCAGCATTGGAGATAGCAATCAGCCCCAGCATTTT.